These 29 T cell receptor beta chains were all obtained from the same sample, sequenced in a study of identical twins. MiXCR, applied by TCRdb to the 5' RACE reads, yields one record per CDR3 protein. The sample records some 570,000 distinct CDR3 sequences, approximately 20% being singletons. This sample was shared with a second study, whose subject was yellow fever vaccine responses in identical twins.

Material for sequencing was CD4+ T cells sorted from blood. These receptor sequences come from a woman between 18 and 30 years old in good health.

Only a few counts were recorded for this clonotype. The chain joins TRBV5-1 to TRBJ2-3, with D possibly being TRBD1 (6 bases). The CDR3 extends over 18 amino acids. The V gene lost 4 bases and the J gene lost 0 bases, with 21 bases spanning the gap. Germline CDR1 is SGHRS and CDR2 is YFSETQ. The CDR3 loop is CASSLKRLGQRSTDTQYF. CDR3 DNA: TGCGCCAGCAGCCTGAAACGCCTTGGACAGCGTAGCACAGATACGCAGTATTTT. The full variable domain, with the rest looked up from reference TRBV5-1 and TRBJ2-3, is KAGVTQTPRYLIKTRGQQVTLSCSPISGHRSVSWYQQTPGQGLQFLFEYFSETQRNKGNFPGRFSGRQFSNSRSEMNVSTLELGDSALYLCASSLKRLGQRSTDTQYFGPGTRLTVL.

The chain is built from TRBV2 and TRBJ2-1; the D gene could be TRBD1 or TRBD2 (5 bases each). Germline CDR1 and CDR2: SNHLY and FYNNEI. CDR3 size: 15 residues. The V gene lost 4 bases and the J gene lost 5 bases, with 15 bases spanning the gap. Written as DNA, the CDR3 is TGTGCCAGCAGTGTTGAGGGGCCCAGAAACAATGAGCAGTTCTTC. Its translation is CASSVEGPRNNEQFF.

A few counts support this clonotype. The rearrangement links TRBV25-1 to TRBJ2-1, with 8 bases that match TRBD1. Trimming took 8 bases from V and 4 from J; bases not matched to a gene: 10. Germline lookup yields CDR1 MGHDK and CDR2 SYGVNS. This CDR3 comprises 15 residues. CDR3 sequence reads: CASGRGTGVYNEQFF. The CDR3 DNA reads TGTGCCAGCGGGAGAGGGACAGGTGTTTACAATGAGCAGTTCTTC.

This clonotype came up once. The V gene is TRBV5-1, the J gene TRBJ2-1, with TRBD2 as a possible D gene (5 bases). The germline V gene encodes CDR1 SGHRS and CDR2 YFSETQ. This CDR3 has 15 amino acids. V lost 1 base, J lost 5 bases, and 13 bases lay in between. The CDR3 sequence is CASSLWLEGNNEQFF. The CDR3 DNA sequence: TGCGCCAGCAGCTTGTGGCTAGAGGGTAACAATGAGCAGTTCTTC.

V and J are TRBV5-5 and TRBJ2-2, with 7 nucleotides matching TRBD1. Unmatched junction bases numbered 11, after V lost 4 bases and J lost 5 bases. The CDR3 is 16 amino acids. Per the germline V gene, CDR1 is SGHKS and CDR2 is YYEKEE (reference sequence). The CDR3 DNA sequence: TGTGCCAGCAGCAATCGACAGGGCCTAGGTACCGGGGAGCTGTTTTTT. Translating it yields CASSNRQGLGTGELFF. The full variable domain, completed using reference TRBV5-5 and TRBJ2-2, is DAGVTQSPTHLIKTRGQQVTLRCSPISGHKSVSWYQQVLGQGPQFIFQYYEKEERGRGNFPDRFSARQFPNYSSELNVNALLLGDSALYLCASSNRQGLGTGELFFGEGSRLTVL.

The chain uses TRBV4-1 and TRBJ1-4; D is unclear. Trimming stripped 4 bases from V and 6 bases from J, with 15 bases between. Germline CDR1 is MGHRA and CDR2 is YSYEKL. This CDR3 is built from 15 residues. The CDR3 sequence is CASSREGFPDEKLFF. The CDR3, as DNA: TGCGCCAGCAGCCGAGAGGGTTTTCCCGATGAAAAACTGTTTTTT.

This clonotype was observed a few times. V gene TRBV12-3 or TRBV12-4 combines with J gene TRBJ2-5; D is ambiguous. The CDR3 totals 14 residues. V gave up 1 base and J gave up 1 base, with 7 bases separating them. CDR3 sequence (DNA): TGTGCCAGCAGTTTAGACCTTTTCCAAGAGACCCAGTACTTC. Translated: CASSLDLFQETQYF.

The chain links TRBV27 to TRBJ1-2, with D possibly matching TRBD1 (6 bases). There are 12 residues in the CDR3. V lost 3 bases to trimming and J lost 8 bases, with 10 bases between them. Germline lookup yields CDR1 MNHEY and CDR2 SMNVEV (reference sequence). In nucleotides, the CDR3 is TGTGCCAGCAGTTTCAGGGGTGACGGCTACACCTTC. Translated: CASSFRGDGYTF.

DNA of the CDR3: TGTGCCAGCAGTCAACCGGGACAGGGCTTCATGAACACTGAAGCTTTCTTT. Translating gives CASSQPGQGFMNTEAFF. V is TRBV28 and J is TRBJ1-1, with 9 positions matching TRBD1. V shed 5 bases, J shed 0 bases, and the junction held 10 bases outside the gene matches. CDR1 and CDR2 (germline): MDHEN, SYDVKM. The CDR3 consists of 17 residues. The full variable domain, with the rest looked up from reference TRBV28 and TRBJ1-1, is DVKVTQSSRYLVKRTGEKVFLECVQDMDHENMFWYRQDPGLGLRLIYFSYDVKMKEKGDIPEGYSVSREKKERFSLILESASTNQTSMYLCASSQPGQGFMNTEAFFGQGTRLTVV.

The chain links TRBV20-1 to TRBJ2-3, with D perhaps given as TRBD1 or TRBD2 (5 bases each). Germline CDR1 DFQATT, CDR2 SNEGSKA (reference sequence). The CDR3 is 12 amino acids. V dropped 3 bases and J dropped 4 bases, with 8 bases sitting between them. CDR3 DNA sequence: TGCAGTGCTAGGGGGGATTCAGATACGCAGTATTTT. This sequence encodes CSARGDSDTQYF.

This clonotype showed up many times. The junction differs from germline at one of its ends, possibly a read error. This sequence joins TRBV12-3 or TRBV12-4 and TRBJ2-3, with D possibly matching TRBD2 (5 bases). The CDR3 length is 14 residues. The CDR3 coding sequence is TGCGCCAGCAGCTTGCCGGGAAGCACAGATACGCAGTATTTT. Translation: CASSLPGSTDTQYF.

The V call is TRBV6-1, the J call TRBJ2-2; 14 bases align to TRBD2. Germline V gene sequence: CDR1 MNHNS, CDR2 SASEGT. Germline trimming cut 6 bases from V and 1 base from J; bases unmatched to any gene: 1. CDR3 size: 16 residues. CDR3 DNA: TGTGCCAGCAGGGGACTAGCGGGGGAGAACACCGGGGAGCTGTTTTTT. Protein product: CASRGLAGENTGELFF.

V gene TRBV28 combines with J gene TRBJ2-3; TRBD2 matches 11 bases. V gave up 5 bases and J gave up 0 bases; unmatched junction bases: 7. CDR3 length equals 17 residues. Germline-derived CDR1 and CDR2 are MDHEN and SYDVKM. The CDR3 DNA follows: TGTGCCAGCAGTGTCCGGACTAGCGGGCGTAGCACAGATACGCAGTATTTT. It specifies CASSVRTSGRSTDTQYF.

This chain's CDR3 is CSVSRLGGYTDTQYF. CDR3 DNA sequence: TGCAGCGTTTCTAGACTAGGGGGATACACAGATACGCAGTATTTT. The V call is TRBV29-1, the J call TRBJ2-3; D tentatively reads TRBD1 or TRBD2 (6 bases each). CDR3 length: 15 residues. Germline loops: CDR1 SQVTM, CDR2 ANQGSEA. The V gene lost 5 bases and the J gene lost 2 bases, with 17 bases spanning the gap.

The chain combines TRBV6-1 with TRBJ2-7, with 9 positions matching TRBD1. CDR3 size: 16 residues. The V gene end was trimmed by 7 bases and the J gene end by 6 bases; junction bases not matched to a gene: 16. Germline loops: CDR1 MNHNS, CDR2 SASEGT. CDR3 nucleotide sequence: TGTGCCAGCACTCGAACACCCGGGACAGGGAGAGGCGAGCAGTACTTC. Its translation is CASTRTPGTGRGEQYF.

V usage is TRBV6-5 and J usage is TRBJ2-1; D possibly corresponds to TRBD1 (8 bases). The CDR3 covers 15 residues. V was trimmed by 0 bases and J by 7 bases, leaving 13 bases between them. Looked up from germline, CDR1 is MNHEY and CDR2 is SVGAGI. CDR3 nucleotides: TGTGCCAGCAGTTACTCGAACAGGGGGGGAAATGAGCAGTTCTTC. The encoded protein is CASSYSNRGGNEQFF.

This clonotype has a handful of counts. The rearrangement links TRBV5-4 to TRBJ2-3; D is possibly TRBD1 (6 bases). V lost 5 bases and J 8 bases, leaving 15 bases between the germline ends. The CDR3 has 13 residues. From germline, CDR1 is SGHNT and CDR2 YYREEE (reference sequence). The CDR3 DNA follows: TGTGCCAGCAGTTATACAGGGTTCGGTACGCAGTATTTT. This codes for CASSYTGFGTQYF.

In DNA form, the CDR3 reads TGTGCCAGCAGCCCGCAGGTGGGCACCGGGGAGCTGTTTTTT. Protein: CASSPQVGTGELFF. The V and J genes are TRBV6-1 and TRBJ2-2; D uncertain. Germline assignment: CDR1 MNHNS and CDR2 SASEGT. The V end was cut by 6 bases, the J end by 4 bases, with 12 bases between. The CDR3 is made up of 14 amino acids.

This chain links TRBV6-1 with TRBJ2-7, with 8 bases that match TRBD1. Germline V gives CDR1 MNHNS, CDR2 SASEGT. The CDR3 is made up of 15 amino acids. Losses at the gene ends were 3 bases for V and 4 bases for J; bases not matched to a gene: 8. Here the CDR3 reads CASSDGAGTGYEQYV. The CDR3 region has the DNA TGTGCCAGCAGTGATGGGGCAGGGACAGGTTACGAGCAGTACGTC.

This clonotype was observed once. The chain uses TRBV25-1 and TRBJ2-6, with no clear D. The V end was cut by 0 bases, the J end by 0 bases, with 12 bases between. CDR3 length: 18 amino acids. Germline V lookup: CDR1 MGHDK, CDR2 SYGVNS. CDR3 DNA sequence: TGTGCCAGCAGTGAATACTCTTCTCGTGGCTCTGGGGCCAACGTCCTGACTTTC. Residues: CASSEYSSRGSGANVLTF.

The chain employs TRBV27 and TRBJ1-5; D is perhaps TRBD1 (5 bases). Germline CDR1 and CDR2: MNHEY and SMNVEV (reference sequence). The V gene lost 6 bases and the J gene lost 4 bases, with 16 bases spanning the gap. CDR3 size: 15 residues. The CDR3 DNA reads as TGTGCCAGCAGGGGGCGCGGGGTCGGGAATCAGCCCCAGCATTTT. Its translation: CASRGRGVGNQPQHF.

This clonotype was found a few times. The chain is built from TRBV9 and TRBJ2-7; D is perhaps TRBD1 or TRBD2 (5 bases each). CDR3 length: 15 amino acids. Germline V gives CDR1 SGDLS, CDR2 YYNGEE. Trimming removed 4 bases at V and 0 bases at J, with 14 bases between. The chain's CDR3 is CASSWGPQSSYEQYF. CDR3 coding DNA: TGTGCCAGCAGCTGGGGACCACAGAGCTCCTACGAGCAGTACTTC. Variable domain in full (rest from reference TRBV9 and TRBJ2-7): DSGVTQTPKHLITATGQRVTLRCSPRSGDLSVYWYQQSLDQGLQFLIQYYNGEERAKGNILERFSAQQFPDLHSELNLSSLELGDSALYFCASSWGPQSSYEQYFGPGTRLTVT.

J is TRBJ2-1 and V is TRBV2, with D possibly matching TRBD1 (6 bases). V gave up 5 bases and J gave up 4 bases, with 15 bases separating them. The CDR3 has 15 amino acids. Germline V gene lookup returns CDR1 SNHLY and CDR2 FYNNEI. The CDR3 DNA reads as TGTGCCAGCAGTACCACAGGGTCCGCTTACAATGAGCAGTTCTTC. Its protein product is CASSTTGSAYNEQFF. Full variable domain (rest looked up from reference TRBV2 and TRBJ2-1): EPEVTQTPSHQVTQMGQEVILRCVPISNHLYFYWYRQILGQKVEFLVSFYNNEISEKSEIFDDQFSVERPDGSNFTLKIRSTKLEDSAMYFCASSTTGSAYNEQFFGPGTRLTVL.

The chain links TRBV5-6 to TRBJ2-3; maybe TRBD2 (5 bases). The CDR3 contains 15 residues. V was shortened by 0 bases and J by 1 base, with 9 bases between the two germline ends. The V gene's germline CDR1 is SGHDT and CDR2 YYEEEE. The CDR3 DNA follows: TGTGCCAGCAGCTTGGGGAGGAGCCGCACAGATACGCAGTATTTT. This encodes CASSLGRSRTDTQYF.

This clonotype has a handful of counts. The CDR3: CASSPGLAGESETQYF. The DNA for the CDR3 is TGTGCCAGCAGTCCCGGACTAGCGGGGGAATCGGAGACCCAGTACTTC. This rearrangement joins TRBV12-3 or TRBV12-4 to TRBJ2-5, with TRBD2 matching 13 bases. J lost 5 bases, V lost 5 bases, and 8 bases had no gene match. This CDR3 region has 16 residues.

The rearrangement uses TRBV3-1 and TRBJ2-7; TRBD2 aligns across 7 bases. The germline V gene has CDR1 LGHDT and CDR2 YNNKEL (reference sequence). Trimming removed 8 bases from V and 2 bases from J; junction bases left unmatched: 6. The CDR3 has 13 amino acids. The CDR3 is CASLGLTPYEQYF. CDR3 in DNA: TGTGCCAGCTTGGGACTAACCCCCTACGAGCAGTACTTC.

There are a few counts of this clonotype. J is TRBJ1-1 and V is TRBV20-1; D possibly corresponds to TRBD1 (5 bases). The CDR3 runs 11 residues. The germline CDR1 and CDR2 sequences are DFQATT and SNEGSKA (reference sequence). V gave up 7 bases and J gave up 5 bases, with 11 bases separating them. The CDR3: CSGGAKTEAFF. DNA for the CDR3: TGCAGTGGTGGGGCGAAAACTGAAGCTTTCTTT.

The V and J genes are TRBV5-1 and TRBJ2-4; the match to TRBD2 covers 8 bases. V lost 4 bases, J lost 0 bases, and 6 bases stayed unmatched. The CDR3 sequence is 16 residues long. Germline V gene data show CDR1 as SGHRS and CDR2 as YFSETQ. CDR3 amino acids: CASSAVAGIAKNIQYF. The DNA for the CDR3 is TGCGCCAGCAGCGCCGTAGCGGGGATAGCCAAAAACATTCAGTACTTC.

CDR3 in DNA: TGCGCCAGCGGACTAGGGACATCGCAAGAGACCCAGTACTTC. Its protein product is CASGLGTSQETQYF. This chain joins TRBV5-1 and TRBJ2-5; D might be TRBD2 (7 bases). CDR1 and CDR2 (germline): SGHRS, YFSETQ. This CDR3 region has 14 residues. V lost 7 bases, J lost 2 bases, and 15 bases lay in between.